This T cell receptor (beta chain) stems from a study of T-cell reconstitution after alpha-beta-depleted transplantation in children. V gave up 11 bases and J gave up 4 bases, with 18 bases separating them. From germline, CDR1 is SNHLY and CDR2 FYNNEI. The CDR3 runs to 14 residues. It was with unique molecular identifiers that the TCRbeta library was prepared. TCRdb independently ran MiXCR on the PCR reads; one entry per CDR3 protein. The sample consists of a few hundred thousand distinct CDR3 sequences, approximately 9.7% of them appearing once. This clonotype has ten or more counts. Material: PBMCs from the stem cell graft donor, obtained from the stem cell graft. This receptor was identified in a human donor who donated a stem cell graft to a child with SCID. The chain has TRBV2 and TRBJ1-3, with D perhaps TRBD1 (5 bases). The CDR3, as DNA: TGTGCCTCCTCGGGGCAGCTAGCAGGAAACACCATATATTTT. Encoded protein: CASSGQLAGNTIYF.